This record concerns one TCR beta chain sequence. The data are from a study of blood T cell repertoires in COVID-19. Study overall: The study drew acute and convalescent COVID-19 samples from the United States, Italy and Spain.

Sequencing was performed with immunoSEQ multiplex PCR; in TCRdb, only in-frame clones are kept and a portion is missing. The profile covers some 220,000 clones, with 75% to 85% appearing a single time and less than 6% taken by the ten largest. The V gene end was trimmed by 0 bases and the J gene end by 0 bases; junction bases not matched to a gene: 4. The CDR3 spans 16 residues. Germline-derived CDR1 and CDR2 are GTSNPN and SVGIG (reference sequence). Followed longitudinally, the Seattle patients had been enrolled during active infection. This receptor was identified in a woman in her 70s with COVID-19, enrolled during active disease. The sequenced sample consisted of peripheral blood. This sequence joins TRBV30 and TRBJ2-2; TRBD2 matches at 7 bases. The CDR3: CAWSVKLAPNTGELFF. CDR3 DNA sequence: TGTGCCTGGAGTGTCAAACTAGCGCCGAACACCGGGGAGCTGTTTTTT.